A selection of T cell receptor beta chains follows, all from one sample in a study of neoadjuvant anti-PD-1 for oral cavity cancer. The protocol was immunoSEQ multiplex PCR, while the TCRdb copy is restricted to in-frame clones and leaves out a portion. Here the sample spans approximately 35,000 clones, more than 75% being singletons. The source material was PBMCs, sampled before nivolumab (anti-PD-1) treatment. The receptors here all came from a person aged 40 to 85 with oral cavity squamous cell carcinoma. CDR3s include the opening cysteine and the closing phenylalanine or tryptophan. The D gene is left open where the match is weak. Clone size is shown for a subset of rows, as once, few, many or a class of expanded clone.

d_call	v_call	j_call	clone_size	cdr3_nt	cdr3_aa
TRBD1	TRBV6-5	TRBJ2-3	NA	TGTGCCAGCAGGAAAGACAGGGCGCGGGATACGCAGTATTTT	CASRKDRARDTQYF
TRBD1	TRBV7-9	TRBJ1-4	NA	TGTGCCAGCAGCGCTGACAGGGTCATGGGAACGATGTTTTTT	CASSADRVMGTMFF
NA	TRBV28	TRBJ1-1	once	TGTGCCAGCACCTTTACTTGGGACGTGTGGGAGAACACTGAAGCTTTCTTT	CASTFTWDVWENTEAFF
NA	TRBV29-1	TRBJ2-2	NA	TGCAGCGTTGTTGGAGTAGAGGGGGGGATGAACACCGGGGAGCTGTTTTTT	CSVVGVEGGMNTGELFF
NA	TRBV30	TRBJ2-3	NA	TGTGCCTGGAGTCTCCGACAGGACTTGCCAGATACGCAGTATTTT	CAWSLRQDLPDTQYF
NA	TRBV10-3	TRBJ1-3	NA	TGTGCCATCAGTGAGTCCCCCGACTCTGGAAACACCATATATTTT	CAISESPDSGNTIYF
NA	TRBV7-8	TRBJ1-6	NA	TGTGCCAGCAGCTTAGGGCAGGGACACTCACCCCTCCACTTT	CASSLGQGHSPLHF
NA	TRBV9	TRBJ1-2	NA	TGTGCCAGCAGCTTCTCAATCGGGGAAGGCTATGGCTACACCTTC	CASSFSIGEGYGYTF
NA	TRBV7-2	TRBJ2-7	once	TGTGCCAGCAGCTTAGCGGGACCTTACGAGCAGTACTTC	CASSLAGPYEQYF
NA	TRBV10-3	TRBJ1-2	once	TGTGCCATCAGTGAGACGGGGCCGGGGGGCTACACCTTC	CAISETGPGGYTF
TRBD1	TRBV10-3	TRBJ1-1	NA	TGTGCCATCAGTTGGGACAGTTCGAACACTGAAGCTTTCTTT	CAISWDSSNTEAFF
NA	TRBV11-2	TRBJ2-7	NA	TGTGCCAGCAGCTTAGAGAGGTCCTACGAGCAGTACTTC	CASSLERSYEQYF
TRBD2	TRBV6-7	TRBJ2-1	few	TGTGCCAGCAGTTACCAGGGGCGGGGGGGTCCCGGCTCCTACAATGAGCAGTTCTTC	CASSYQGRGGPGSYNEQFF
NA	TRBV6-6	TRBJ2-3	NA	TGTGCCAGCAGTTCCACTAGAGAACCTAGCACAGATACGCAGTATTTT	CASSSTREPSTDTQYF
NA	TRBV6-6	TRBJ2-7	NA	TGTGCCAGCAGGACGAGCACAGGCTCCGAGCAGTACTTC	CASRTSTGSEQYF
NA	TRBV6-5	TRBJ2-2	NA	TGTGCCAGCAAAAAGGGGTTCACCGGGGAGCTGTTTTTT	CASKKGFTGELFF
TRBD1	TRBV7-3	TRBJ1-1	NA	TGTGCCAGCAGCCAACAGGGGACACTGAACACTGAAGCTTTCTTT	CASSQQGTLNTEAFF
TRBD1	TRBV27	TRBJ1-4	NA	TGTGCCAGCAGTTCCCTACAGGGGGTTATTGAAAAACTGTTTTTT	CASSSLQGVIEKLFF
TRBD1	TRBV7-6	TRBJ1-5	once	TGTGCCAGCAGCTCCCCGCCCGGACAGGGAACGCCGAGCAATCAGCCCCAGCATTTT	CASSSPPGQGTPSNQPQHF
NA	TRBV2	TRBJ1-5	NA	TGTGCCAGCAGTGAAGAGGCGGGACATCAGCCCCAGCATTTT	CASSEEAGHQPQHF